This record covers a single T cell receptor beta chain. The data were obtained in a study of blood T cell repertoires in COVID-19. Study-level background: PBMCs, B-cell-depleted T cells, or T cells were the source of the cDNA or gDNA that made up the material.

The CDR3 length is 13 residues. Germline assignment: CDR1 GTSNPN and CDR2 SVGIG (reference sequence). The ends lost 2 bases at V and 4 bases at J; junction bases unmatched: 2. Profiled with immunoSEQ multiplex PCR; TCRdb holds only in-frame clones, not every one. This sample has about 180,000 clones, with more than 75% found just once. The J gene is TRBJ1-5, the V gene TRBV30; 7 bases are shared with TRBD1. Sequencing was performed on peripheral blood. This TCR derives from a woman aged 45-59 years with COVID-19, enrolled during active disease. CDR3 DNA sequence: TGTGCCTGGAGTCACAGGGGAAATCAGCCCCAGCATTTT. Residues: CAWSHRGNQPQHF.